This TCR beta chain stems from a study of sequential checkpoint blockade in melanoma. Produced via immunoSEQ multiplex PCR; TCRdb's table is partial and in-frame only. In the table there are about 32,000 clones, less than 85% of which are singletons. Treatment reported: randomized to nivolumab then ipilimumab (arm A) or the reverse (arm B). The CDR3 is 12 amino acids. Germline CDR1 is GTSNPN and CDR2 is SVGIG (reference sequence). Trimming cost V 2 bases and J 7 bases, with 9 bases left between them. The TCR originated in a human donor with melanoma. Sequences were derived from CD8+ T cells sorted from blood (inferred from file names), sampled from a patient given nivolumab and ipilimumab in sequence. The rearrangement uses TRBV30 and TRBJ2-1; no reliable D call. The CDR3 loop is CAWSMTLNEQFF. The DNA of the CDR3 is TGTGCCTGGAGTATGACTTTGAATGAGCAGTTCTTC.